One and the same sample provided the 13 T cell receptor beta chains below, sequenced in a study of T cell responses to AZD1222 COVID-19 vaccine. The repertoire was sequenced with immunoSEQ multiplex PCR; TCRdb's copy has only in-frame clones and lacks some. Here the sample spans approximately 150,000 clones, roughly 87% being singletons. This material consisted of peripheral blood, taken 28 days after the second AZD1222 dose. The receptor source for this set is an adult who received the AZD1222 COVID-19 vaccine.

The chain recombines TRBV28 with TRBJ2-7; D is uncertain. Trimming left V 7 bases short and J 7 bases short, with 8 bases between. The CDR3 loop spans 10 amino acids. Germline V gene lookup returns CDR1 MDHEN and CDR2 SYDVKM. CDR3 in amino acids: CASNLWEQYF. The CDR3 region has the DNA TGTGCCAGCAACCTGTGGGAGCAGTACTTC.

The chain recombines TRBV2 with TRBJ1-6; 7 bases map to TRBD1. There are 13 residues in the CDR3. The germline V gene encodes CDR1 SNHLY and CDR2 FYNNEI. V lost 9 bases to trimming and J lost 6 bases; unmatched junction nucleotides: 5. CDR3 sequence reads: CASVTGTNSPLHF. The CDR3 nucleotides are TGTGCCAGTGTGACAGGGACTAATTCACCCCTCCACTTT.

The chain links TRBV24-1 to TRBJ2-3; the D gene could be TRBD1 or TRBD2 (5 bases each). Germline assignment: CDR1 KGHDR and CDR2 SFDVKD. V was clipped by 5 bases and J by 12 bases, with 20 bases between them. CDR3 size: 14 residues. In DNA, the CDR3 is TGTGCCACCAGTGGCCCGGGACCGATAGAGGTTCAGTATTTT. Its translation: CATSGPGPIEVQYF.

The CDR3: CASSPTDRGRIRNTIYF. In DNA form, the CDR3 reads TGTGCCAGCAGCCCTACCGACAGAGGCCGAATTCGCAACACCATATATTTT. The rearrangement joins TRBV7-9 to TRBJ1-3, with D perhaps matching TRBD1 (5 bases). This CDR3 has 17 residues. Germline assignment: CDR1 SEHNR and CDR2 FQNEAQ (reference sequence). The V gene lost 5 bases and the J gene lost 7 bases, with 24 bases spanning the gap. The full variable domain, in which reference TRBV7-9 and TRBJ1-3 provide the parts outside the CDR3, is DTGVSQNPRHKITKRGQNVTFRCDPISEHNRLYWYRQTLGQGPEFLTYFQNEAQLEKSRLLSDRFSAERPKGSFSTLEIQRTEQGDSAMYLCASSPTDRGRIRNTIYFGEGSWLTVV.

V usage is TRBV10-1 and J usage is TRBJ2-7; D is ambiguous. The CDR3 covers 15 residues. CDR1 is WNHNN and CDR2 is SYGVQD in the germline V gene (reference sequence). V was cut by 0 bases and J by 6 bases, with 15 bases left in between. The CDR3: CASSESIRPRSEQYF. The DNA of the CDR3 is TGCGCCAGCAGTGAGTCGATACGGCCTCGGTCCGAGCAGTACTTC.

J is TRBJ2-3 and V is TRBV10-1, with 9 positions matching TRBD2. V gave up 0 bases and J gave up 0 bases; unmatched junction bases: 4. This CDR3 is built from 17 residues. Germline V CDR1 and CDR2: WNHNN, SYGVQD (reference sequence). The CDR3 DNA reads TGCGCCAGCAGTGAGTCGGGACTAGCCCCCAGCACAGATACGCAGTATTTT. Amino acids: CASSESGLAPSTDTQYF.

The CDR3 DNA follows: TGTGCCAGCAGCTTACTTACTGGTTCCGGGGAGCTGTTTTTT. It encodes CASSLLTGSGELFF. The chain employs TRBV7-9 and TRBJ2-2; D is undetermined. The CDR3 has 14 residues. Germline V gene lookup returns CDR1 SEHNR and CDR2 FQNEAQ (reference sequence). Between the trimmed V and J ends, which lost 2 bases and 6 bases, there was a span of 10 bases.

V usage is TRBV28 and J usage is TRBJ1-5, with D hard to call. From germline, CDR1 is MDHEN and CDR2 SYDVKM. This CDR3 is 16 amino acids long. Between the trimmed V and J ends, which lost 1 base and 0 bases, there was a span of 10 bases. The CDR3 coding sequence is TGTGCCAGCAGTTTATTCTTGGGGTTTAGCAATCAGCCCCAGCATTTT. Translated, it gives CASSLFLGFSNQPQHF.

The chain employs TRBV12-1 and TRBJ1-5; the tabulated D call, TRBD1, remains unverified against the DNA. TRBV12-1 corresponds to a pseudogene. This CDR3 has 15 residues. The CDR3 nucleotides read TGTGCCAGCGGTGAACCAGGGGCCCACCCTCAGCCCCAGCATTTT. As protein: CASGEPGAHPQPQHF.

In its sample, this clone was seen a few times. The chain is built from TRBV15 and TRBJ2-5; no definite D call. The CDR3 length is 14 residues. Germline CDR1 is LNHNV and CDR2 is YYDKDF (reference sequence). The V and J ends lost 5 bases and 1 base respectively, with 11 bases between them. The CDR3 region has the DNA TGTGCCACCAGCCCCCAGGTCGTCCAAGAGACCCAGTACTTC. It codes for CATSPQVVQETQYF.

V usage is TRBV12-3 or TRBV12-4 and J usage is TRBJ1-3; the D is unclear. The germline V and J ends were trimmed by 6 bases and 7 bases, with 13 bases remaining between them. The CDR3 is 13 amino acids. The CDR3 loop reads CASRLPVVNTIYF. The DNA of the CDR3 is TGTGCCAGCAGACTCCCAGTCGTTAACACCATATATTTT.

This clone has more than one count but fewer than ten. The chain is built from TRBV5-1 and TRBJ2-7; maybe TRBD1 (7 bases). The germline V gene has CDR1 SGHRS and CDR2 YFSETQ. V lost 0 bases and J lost 3, with 10 bases in between. CDR3 length: 14 residues. The CDR3 protein is CASSLGRDSYEQYF. As DNA, the CDR3 is TGCGCCAGCAGCTTGGGGAGGGACAGCTACGAGCAGTACTTC. The full variable domain, rest sourced from reference TRBV5-1 and TRBJ2-7, is KAGVTQTPRYLIKTRGQQVTLSCSPISGHRSVSWYQQTPGQGLQFLFEYFSETQRNKGNFPGRFSGRQFSNSRSEMNVSTLELGDSALYLCASSLGRDSYEQYFGPGTRLTVT.

The chain employs TRBV5-1 and TRBJ2-2, with 11 bases identical to TRBD2. This CDR3 has 17 residues. With 0 bases clipped from V and 4 bases from J, the junction kept 5 bases outside the gene matches. The germline V gene has CDR1 SGHRS and CDR2 YFSETQ. CDR3 protein: CASSLELAGAGTGELFF. The DNA for the CDR3 is TGCGCCAGCAGCTTGGAACTAGCGGGAGCGGGCACCGGGGAGCTGTTTTTT. The variable domain in full, with the rest retrieved from reference TRBV5-1 and TRBJ2-2, is KAGVTQTPRYLIKTRGQQVTLSCSPISGHRSVSWYQQTPGQGLQFLFEYFSETQRNKGNFPGRFSGRQFSNSRSEMNVSTLELGDSALYLCASSLELAGAGTGELFFGEGSRLTVL.